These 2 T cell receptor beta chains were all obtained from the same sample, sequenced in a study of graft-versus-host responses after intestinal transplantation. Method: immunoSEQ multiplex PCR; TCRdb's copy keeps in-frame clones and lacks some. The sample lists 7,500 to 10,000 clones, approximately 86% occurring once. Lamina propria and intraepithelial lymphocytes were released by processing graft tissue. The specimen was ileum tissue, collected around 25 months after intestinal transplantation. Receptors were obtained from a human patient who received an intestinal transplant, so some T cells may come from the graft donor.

The CDR3 loop is CASSPGTGVNQPQHF. The DNA of the CDR3 is TGTGCCAGCAGCCCCGGGACAGGGGTCAATCAGCCCCAGCATTTT. The chain employs TRBV7-9 and TRBJ1-5, with 10 bases fitting TRBD1. The length of the CDR3 is 15 residues. Trimming took 5 bases from V and 3 from J; bases not matched to a gene: 4. CDR1 SEHNR and CDR2 FQNEAQ come from the germline V gene (reference sequence).

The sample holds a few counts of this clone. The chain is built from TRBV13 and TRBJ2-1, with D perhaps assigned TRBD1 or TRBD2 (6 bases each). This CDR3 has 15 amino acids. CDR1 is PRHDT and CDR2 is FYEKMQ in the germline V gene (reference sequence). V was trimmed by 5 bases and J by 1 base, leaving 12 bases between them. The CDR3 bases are TGTGCCAGCAGCCTTACAGGGAGGTCCTACAATGAGCAGTTCTTC. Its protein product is CASSLTGRSYNEQFF.